The 19 T cell receptor beta chains listed next were all sequenced from one sample in a study of cytomegalovirus exposure and HLA in healthy donors. Produced via immunoSEQ multiplex PCR; TCRdb's table is partial and in-frame only. The table records 200,000 or so clones, approximately 84% of them present only once. Sample: PBMCs. The origin of the receptors is a man between 18 and 29 years old in good health and CMV-seropositive.

The chain recombines TRBV27 with TRBJ1-5, with 8 bases aligning to TRBD1. The ends lost 0 bases at V and 6 bases at J; junction bases unmatched: 13. The CDR3 consists of 18 residues. Germline V CDR1 and CDR2: MNHEY, SMNVEV (reference sequence). CDR3 in amino acids: CASSLSRAGTGRRQPQHF. The CDR3 region has the DNA TGTGCCAGCAGTTTATCGAGAGCAGGGACAGGTCGACGTCAGCCCCAGCATTTT.

CDR3 DNA sequence: TGTGCCAGCAGTGACCAGGGACTAGCGAAAGGGGAGCTGTTTTTT. Its translation is CASSDQGLAKGELFF. V is TRBV6-4 and J is TRBJ2-2, with 10 bases that match TRBD2. Germline values: CDR1 MRHNA, CDR2 SNTAGT. V shed 2 bases, J shed 8 bases, and the junction held 5 bases outside the gene matches. The CDR3 is 15 residues long.

In this sample, this clone turned up a few times. The genes are TRBV12-2 and TRBJ2-2; the tabulated D call, TRBD1, remains unverified against the DNA. TRBV12-2 is a pseudogene locus. The CDR3 extends over 15 amino acids. The CDR3 here is CASRLETGNTGELFF. Here the CDR3 DNA reads TGTGCAAGTCGCTTAGAGACAGGGAACACCGGGGAGCTGTTTTTT.

The genes are TRBV30 and TRBJ1-4; the match to TRBD1 covers 9 bases. The CDR3 runs to 14 residues. The ends lost 0 bases at V and 8 bases at J; junction bases unmatched: 4. CDR1 is GTSNPN and CDR2 is SVGIG in the germline V gene (reference sequence). The CDR3 reads CAWSVGTGNEKLFF. In nucleotides, the CDR3 is TGTGCCTGGAGTGTTGGGACAGGGAACGAAAAACTGTTTTTT.

This clone was observed a single time. The genes are TRBV6-5 and TRBJ2-7; D unclear. Between the trimmed V and J ends, which lost 0 bases and 3 bases, there was a span of 6 bases. The CDR3 contains 13 residues. Per germline, CDR1 MNHEY and CDR2 SVGAGI. The CDR3 spells CASSYSNSYEQYF. CDR3 DNA sequence: TGTGCCAGCAGTTACTCGAACAGCTACGAGCAGTACTTC.

The chain recombines TRBV9 with TRBJ2-1; TRBD2 might be the D (5 bases). Germline V gene lookup returns CDR1 SGDLS and CDR2 YYNGEE. The CDR3 consists of 15 residues. V lost 4 bases and J lost 3, with 14 bases in between. The CDR3 spells CASSSRTGIYNEQFF. Written as DNA, the CDR3 is TGTGCCAGCAGCTCCCGGACGGGGATCTACAATGAGCAGTTCTTC.

This chain connects TRBV28 to TRBJ1-3, with D possibly being TRBD1 (6 bases). This CDR3 has 14 amino acids. V was cut by 5 bases and J by 4 bases, with 12 bases left in between. Germline V CDR1 and CDR2: MDHEN, SYDVKM. CDR3 sequence (DNA): TGTGCCAGCAGTAAAGGGGGTTCAGGAAACACCATATATTTT. Its protein is CASSKGGSGNTIYF.

This clone was counted only a few times. The CDR3 protein is CAIPRTTTGELFF. CDR3 coding DNA: TGTGCTATCCCCCGGACTACCACCGGGGAGCTGTTTTTT. J is TRBJ2-2 and V is TRBV7-7; possible D gene TRBD2, 6 bases. Germline CDR1 SSHAT, CDR2 FNYEAQ (reference sequence). CDR3 length: 13 amino acids.

The rearrangement joins TRBV28 to TRBJ2-5; 7 nucleotides line up with TRBD2. The CDR3 runs 15 residues. Germline V gene lookup returns CDR1 MDHEN and CDR2 SYDVKM. Losses at the gene ends were 6 bases for V and 4 bases for J; bases not matched to a gene: 11. CDR3 coding DNA: TGTGCCAGCAGCCTCGGGGAGGGGATTGGAGAGACCCAGTACTTC. It codes for CASSLGEGIGETQYF.

V gene TRBV25-1 combines with J gene TRBJ2-7; D possibly corresponds to TRBD1 (6 bases). CDR1 and CDR2 (germline): MGHDK, SYGVNS. V lost 4 bases, J lost 0 bases, and 13 bases lay in between. The CDR3 is 15 residues long. This CDR3 reads CASSGRTDISYEQYF. The CDR3 nucleotides are TGTGCCAGCAGTGGACGGACAGATATCTCCTACGAGCAGTACTTC.

The CDR3 coding sequence is TGTGCCAGCAGTTCAGGGGGTAGCGGGAGATATGAGACCCAGTACTTC. Encoded protein: CASSSGGSGRYETQYF. The chain uses TRBV28 and TRBJ2-5; TRBD2 matches at 9 bases. The length of the CDR3 is 16 residues. CDR1 and CDR2 (germline): MDHEN, SYDVKM. J lost 5 bases, V lost 4 bases, and 11 bases had no gene match.

The rearrangement links TRBV28 to TRBJ1-1; 8 nucleotides line up with TRBD1. CDR3 size: 14 residues. V shed 4 bases, J shed 1 base, and the junction held 2 bases outside the gene matches. In germline, CDR1 is MDHEN, CDR2 SYDVKM. The CDR3 sequence is CASSWGTGNTEAFF. The CDR3 DNA is TGTGCCAGCAGTTGGGGGACAGGGAACACTGAAGCTTTCTTT.

The chain combines TRBV11-2 with TRBJ2-5, with D possibly matching TRBD2 (6 bases). The germline CDR1 and CDR2 sequences are SGHAT and FQNNGV. This CDR3 is built from 12 residues. The V gene lost 0 bases and the J gene lost 10 bases, with 9 bases spanning the gap. The CDR3 DNA reads TGTGCCAGCAGCTTAGATGCGGGGCACCAGTACTTC. Encoded protein: CASSLDAGHQYF.

V usage is TRBV9 and J usage is TRBJ2-1; 8 bases align to TRBD2. The CDR3 has 15 residues. The germline V gene encodes CDR1 SGDLS and CDR2 YYNGEE. With V trimmed by 3 bases and J by 2 bases, 4 bases remained unmatched. The CDR3 loop reads CASSATSGTYNEQFF. CDR3 coding DNA: TGTGCCAGCAGCGCTACTAGCGGAACCTACAATGAGCAGTTCTTC.

The V call is TRBV7-9, the J call TRBJ2-3, with D perhaps TRBD1 (6 bases). V lost 4 bases and J lost 1, with 6 bases in between. CDR1 is SEHNR and CDR2 is FQNEAQ in the germline V gene (reference sequence). The CDR3 length is 13 residues. Written as DNA, the CDR3 is TGTGCCAGCAGCTCAGGGGGCACAGATACGCAGTATTTT. Protein: CASSSGGTDTQYF.

The chain joins TRBV27 to TRBJ2-7; 8 bases agree with TRBD2. This CDR3 comprises 15 residues. V dropped 5 bases and J dropped 1; count of bases not matched to a gene: 7. Germline CDR1 reads MNHEY; CDR2 reads SMNVEV (reference sequence). CDR3 loop: CASSEPGLGSYEQYF. The CDR3 DNA reads TGTGCCAGCAGTGAACCGGGACTAGGTTCCTACGAGCAGTACTTC.

The chain has TRBV15 and TRBJ1-4; a possible D gene is TRBD1 (6 bases). The CDR3 loop spans 15 amino acids. Trimming pared 2 bases from V and 4 bases from J, leaving 11 bases between. Germline CDR1 LNHNV, CDR2 YYDKDF (reference sequence). CDR3 residues: CATSRSRGFNEKLFF. Here the CDR3 DNA reads TGTGCCACCAGCAGATCCAGGGGATTTAATGAAAAACTGTTTTTT.

This chain uses TRBV19 with TRBJ1-4, with TRBD1 matching 10 bases. Germline-derived CDR1 and CDR2 are LNHDA and SQIVND (reference sequence). This CDR3 is 15 amino acids long. V shed 5 bases, J shed 5 bases, and the junction held 5 bases outside the gene matches. The CDR3 is CASSFGTGENEKLFF. CDR3 bases: TGTGCCAGTAGTTTCGGGACAGGGGAGAATGAAAAACTGTTTTTT.

The CDR3 bases are TGTGCCCCAGCCGGACAGGGAGGGGACACCGGGGAGCTGTTTTTT. The encoded protein is CAPAGQGGDTGELFF. The chain carries TRBV6-4 and TRBJ2-2; the D gene is possibly TRBD1 (8 bases). Germline V gene sequence: CDR1 MRHNA, CDR2 SNTAGT. V was shortened by 11 bases and J by 3 bases, with 19 bases between the two germline ends. This CDR3 region has 15 residues.